This T cell receptor (beta chain) was captured in a study of blood T cell repertoires in COVID-19. Study as a whole: The cDNA or gDNA used as material had been derived from T cells, B-cell-depleted T cells, or PBMCs.

CDR3 length: 13 amino acids. V lost 3 bases to trimming and J lost 1 base; unmatched junction nucleotides: 3. Germline V gene sequence: CDR1 DFQATT, CDR2 SNEGSKA (reference sequence). Libraries were prepared by immunoSEQ multiplex PCR; TCRdb keeps only in-frame clonotypes and omits some of them. The sample includes roughly 80,000 clones, roughly 80% of them seen just once. The V call is TRBV20-1, the J call TRBJ2-7, with 7 bases lining up with TRBD1. Sequencing was carried out using peripheral blood. The clonotype was recovered from a human donor in a cohort sampled during active COVID-19. CDR3: CSASPDRSYEQYF. CDR3 in DNA: TGCAGTGCTAGTCCGGACAGGTCCTACGAGCAGTACTTC.